Listed below are T cell receptor beta chains from one sample, sequenced in a study of cytomegalovirus exposure and HLA in healthy donors. The method was immunoSEQ multiplex PCR; TCRdb's version includes in-frame clones alone and lacks a portion of them. The sample includes some 200,000 clones, about 9.4% of them seen just once. The sample taken for sequencing was PBMCs. These receptors all come from a woman aged 25 to 39 in good health and CMV-seropositive. The conserved cysteine and the conserved F or W are not part of the CDR3 here. Each record gives: J gene, D gene, V gene, CDR3 protein. The D gene is left open where the match is weak.

J gene: TRBJ2-7; D gene: TRBD2; V gene: TRBV30; CDR3 protein: AWQRDSYEQY
J gene: TRBJ1-2; D gene: NA; V gene: TRBV18; CDR3 protein: ASSPRLRRVQNT
J gene: TRBJ2-1; D gene: TRBD1; V gene: TRBV27; CDR3 protein: ASSLLGQGVDNEQF
J gene: TRBJ1-1; D gene: NA; V gene: TRBV6-5; CDR3 protein: ASSYLGAGTEAF
J gene: TRBJ1-1; D gene: NA; V gene: TRBV19; CDR3 protein: ASSIRGDGTEAF
J gene: TRBJ2-1; D gene: NA; V gene: TRBV6-6; CDR3 protein: ASRDLTGTRTNEQF
J gene: TRBJ2-1; D gene: TRBD2; V gene: TRBV5-1; CDR3 protein: ASSLGGTSLKEQF
J gene: TRBJ2-1; D gene: TRBD2; V gene: TRBV11-3; CDR3 protein: ASSLDTGLAAYNEQF
J gene: TRBJ2-7; D gene: NA; V gene: TRBV2; CDR3 protein: ASSDGGSYEQY
J gene: TRBJ2-1; D gene: TRBD2; V gene: TRBV4-1; CDR3 protein: ASSRKAGGYYNEQF
J gene: TRBJ1-1; D gene: NA; V gene: TRBV7-2; CDR3 protein: ASSLRQGSRGEAF
J gene: TRBJ1-3; D gene: NA; V gene: TRBV5-6; CDR3 protein: ASSLRGQGVRNTIY
J gene: TRBJ2-2; D gene: TRBD1; V gene: TRBV12-5; CDR3 protein: ASGFWTGAVNTGELF
J gene: TRBJ1-2; D gene: TRBD1; V gene: TRBV7-8; CDR3 protein: ASRKFVGGDREINGYT
J gene: TRBJ1-6; D gene: TRBD1; V gene: TRBV25-1; CDR3 protein: ATEGAGRSPLH
J gene: TRBJ2-5; D gene: NA; V gene: TRBV6-5; CDR3 protein: ASRGGAGETQY
J gene: TRBJ2-7; D gene: NA; V gene: TRBV13; CDR3 protein: ASIGRGSYEQY
J gene: TRBJ2-7; D gene: NA; V gene: TRBV13; CDR3 protein: ASSLVYEQY
J gene: TRBJ1-1; D gene: TRBD1; V gene: TRBV27; CDR3 protein: ASRPGTGYSEAF
J gene: TRBJ2-7; D gene: NA; V gene: TRBV11-2; CDR3 protein: ASRQGYEQY
J gene: TRBJ2-1; D gene: TRBD1; V gene: TRBV4-1; CDR3 protein: ASSQDRAGGRNEQF
J gene: TRBJ2-1; D gene: NA; V gene: TRBV7-6; CDR3 protein: ASSQIRERRVAFNEQF
J gene: TRBJ2-7; D gene: TRBD1; V gene: TRBV4-1; CDR3 protein: ASSQGQSDPYEQY
J gene: TRBJ2-2; D gene: NA; V gene: TRBV7-9; CDR3 protein: ASTNGADGELF
J gene: TRBJ2-3; D gene: NA; V gene: TRBV5-8; CDR3 protein: ASSLGYGTRTDTQY
J gene: TRBJ1-2; D gene: TRBD1; V gene: TRBV6-1; CDR3 protein: ASITPGQALYGYT
J gene: TRBJ2-3; D gene: NA; V gene: TRBV9; CDR3 protein: ASSVSMGTDTQY
J gene: TRBJ1-5; D gene: NA; V gene: TRBV2; CDR3 protein: ASSFQGRGQPQH
J gene: TRBJ2-3; D gene: NA; V gene: TRBV5-1; CDR3 protein: ASSRGTNPGTDTQY
J gene: TRBJ2-7; D gene: TRBD2; V gene: TRBV7-6; CDR3 protein: ASSLGSGSSYEQY
J gene: TRBJ2-7; D gene: NA; V gene: TRBV5-1; CDR3 protein: ASSLGTGGTEQY
J gene: TRBJ2-3; D gene: NA; V gene: TRBV25-1; CDR3 protein: ASSEPGKAQY
J gene: TRBJ2-7; D gene: TRBD2; V gene: TRBV5-1; CDR3 protein: ASSFSGRANEQY
J gene: TRBJ1-1; D gene: NA; V gene: TRBV5-1; CDR3 protein: ASSTAGVNTEAF
J gene: TRBJ2-7; D gene: NA; V gene: TRBV10-2; CDR3 protein: ASSEPSLVREQY
J gene: TRBJ2-3; D gene: NA; V gene: TRBV6-4; CDR3 protein: ASRDSGGPDTQY
J gene: TRBJ2-5; D gene: NA; V gene: TRBV9; CDR3 protein: ASSVVGGFQETQY
J gene: TRBJ2-5; D gene: NA; V gene: TRBV29-1; CDR3 protein: SPNPPGVRGETQY
J gene: TRBJ1-1; D gene: NA; V gene: TRBV7-3; CDR3 protein: ASRGGATEAF
J gene: TRBJ1-1; D gene: NA; V gene: TRBV9; CDR3 protein: ASSVGGGGTEAF
J gene: TRBJ2-7; D gene: TRBD2; V gene: TRBV11-2; CDR3 protein: ASSPRLAGAYEQY
J gene: TRBJ1-2; D gene: NA; V gene: TRBV5-1; CDR3 protein: ASSLAGEGYGYT
J gene: TRBJ1-5; D gene: NA; V gene: TRBV5-1; CDR3 protein: ASSLGGAGQPQH
J gene: TRBJ1-1; D gene: NA; V gene: TRBV7-9; CDR3 protein: ASSLGDLGEWANTEAF
J gene: TRBJ2-1; D gene: NA; V gene: TRBV9; CDR3 protein: ASSPREFYNEQF
J gene: TRBJ1-1; D gene: NA; V gene: TRBV5-1; CDR3 protein: ASSLEAGSTEAF
J gene: TRBJ2-1; D gene: NA; V gene: TRBV27; CDR3 protein: ASSFWRSNQYNEQF